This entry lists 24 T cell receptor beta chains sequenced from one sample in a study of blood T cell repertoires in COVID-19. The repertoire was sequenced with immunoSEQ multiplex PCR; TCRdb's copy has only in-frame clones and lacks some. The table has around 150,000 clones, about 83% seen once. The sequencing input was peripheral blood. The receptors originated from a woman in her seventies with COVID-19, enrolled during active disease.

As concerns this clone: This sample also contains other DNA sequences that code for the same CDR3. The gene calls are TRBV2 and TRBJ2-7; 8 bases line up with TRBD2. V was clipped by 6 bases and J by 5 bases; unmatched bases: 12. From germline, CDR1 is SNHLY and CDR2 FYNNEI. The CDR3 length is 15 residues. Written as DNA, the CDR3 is TGTGCCAGCAGAATTGGACTAGCTGGGCCCCACGAGCAGTACTTC. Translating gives CASRIGLAGPHEQYF. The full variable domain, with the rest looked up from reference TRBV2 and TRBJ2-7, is EPEVTQTPSHQVTQMGQEVILRCVPISNHLYFYWYRQILGQKVEFLVSFYNNEISEKSEIFDDQFSVERPDGSNFTLKIRSTKLEDSAMYFCASRIGLAGPHEQYFGPGTRLTVT.

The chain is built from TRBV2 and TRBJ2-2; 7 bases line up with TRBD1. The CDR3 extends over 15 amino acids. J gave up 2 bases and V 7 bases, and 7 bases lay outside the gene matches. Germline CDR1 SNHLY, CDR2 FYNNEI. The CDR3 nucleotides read TGTGCCAGCACGGGGAGACAGGGAAACACCGGGGAGCTGTTTTTT. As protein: CASTGRQGNTGELFF.

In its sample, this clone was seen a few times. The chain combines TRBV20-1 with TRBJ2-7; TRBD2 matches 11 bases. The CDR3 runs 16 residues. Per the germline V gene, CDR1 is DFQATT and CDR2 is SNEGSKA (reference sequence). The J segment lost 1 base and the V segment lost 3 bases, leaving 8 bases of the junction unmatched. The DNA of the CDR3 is TGCAGTGCTAGTTGGCTAGCGGGGGGCCGGTCCTACGAGCAGTACTTC. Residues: CSASWLAGGRSYEQYF.

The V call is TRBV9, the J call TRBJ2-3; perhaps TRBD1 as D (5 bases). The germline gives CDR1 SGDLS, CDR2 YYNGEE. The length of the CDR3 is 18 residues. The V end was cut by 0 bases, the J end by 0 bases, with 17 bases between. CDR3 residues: CASSVASRQGSSTDTQYF. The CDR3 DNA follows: TGTGCCAGCAGCGTAGCATCTAGGCAGGGATCTAGCACAGATACGCAGTATTTT. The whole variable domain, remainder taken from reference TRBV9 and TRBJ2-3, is DSGVTQTPKHLITATGQRVTLRCSPRSGDLSVYWYQQSLDQGLQFLIQYYNGEERAKGNILERFSAQQFPDLHSELNLSSLELGDSALYFCASSVASRQGSSTDTQYFGPGTRLTVL.

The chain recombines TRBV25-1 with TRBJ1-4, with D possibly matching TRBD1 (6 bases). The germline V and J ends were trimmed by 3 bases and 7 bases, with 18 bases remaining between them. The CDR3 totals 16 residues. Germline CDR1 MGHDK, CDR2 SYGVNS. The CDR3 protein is CASSDLGKGGGEKLFF. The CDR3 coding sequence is TGTGCCAGCAGTGACCTGGGGAAAGGGGGGGGTGAAAAACTGTTTTTT.

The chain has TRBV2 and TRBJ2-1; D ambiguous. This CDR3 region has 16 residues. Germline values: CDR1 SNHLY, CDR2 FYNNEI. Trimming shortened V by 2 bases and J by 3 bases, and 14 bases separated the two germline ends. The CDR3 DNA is TGTGCCAGCAGTGAACGTGCTGACGGGTTCTACAATGAGCAGTTCTTC. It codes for CASSERADGFYNEQFF.

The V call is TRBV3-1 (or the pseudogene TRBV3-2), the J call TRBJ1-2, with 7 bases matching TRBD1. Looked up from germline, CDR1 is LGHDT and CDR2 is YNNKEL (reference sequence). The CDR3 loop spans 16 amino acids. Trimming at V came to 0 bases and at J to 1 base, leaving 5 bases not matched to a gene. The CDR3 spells CASSQDRDRSNYGYTF. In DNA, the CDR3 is TGTGCCAGCAGCCAAGATCGGGACAGAAGTAACTATGGCTACACCTTC.

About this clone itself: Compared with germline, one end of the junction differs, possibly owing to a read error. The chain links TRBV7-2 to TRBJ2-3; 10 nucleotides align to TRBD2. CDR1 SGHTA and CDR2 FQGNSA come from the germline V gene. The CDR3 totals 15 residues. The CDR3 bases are TGTGCCAGCAGCGATCAGCGGGGGGGCACATATACGCAGTATTTT. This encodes CASSDQRGGTYTQYF.

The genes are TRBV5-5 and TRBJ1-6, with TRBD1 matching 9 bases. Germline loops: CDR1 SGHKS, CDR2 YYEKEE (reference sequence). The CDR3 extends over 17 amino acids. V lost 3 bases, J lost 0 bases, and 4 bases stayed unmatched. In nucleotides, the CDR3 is TGTGCCAGCAGCTATGGACAGGGGCGCTCCTATAATTCACCCCTCCACTTT. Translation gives CASSYGQGRSYNSPLHF.

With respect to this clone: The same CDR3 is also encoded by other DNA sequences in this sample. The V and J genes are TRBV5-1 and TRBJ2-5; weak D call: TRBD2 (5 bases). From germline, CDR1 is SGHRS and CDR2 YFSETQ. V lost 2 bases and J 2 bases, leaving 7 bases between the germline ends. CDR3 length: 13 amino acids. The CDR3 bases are TGCGCCAGCAGCTTTGGCGGGCAAGAGACCCAGTACTTC. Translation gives CASSFGGQETQYF.

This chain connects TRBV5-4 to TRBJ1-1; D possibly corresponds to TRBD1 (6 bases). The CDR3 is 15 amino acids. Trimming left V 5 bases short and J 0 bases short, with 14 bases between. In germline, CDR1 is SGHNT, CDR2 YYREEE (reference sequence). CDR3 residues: CASSNQGSMNTEAFF. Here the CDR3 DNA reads TGTGCCAGCAGTAACCAGGGGAGCATGAACACTGAAGCTTTCTTT.

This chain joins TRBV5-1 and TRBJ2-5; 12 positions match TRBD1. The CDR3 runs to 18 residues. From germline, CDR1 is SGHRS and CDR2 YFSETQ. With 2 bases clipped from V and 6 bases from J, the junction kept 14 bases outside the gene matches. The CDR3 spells CASSFAQTTGQGAKTQYF. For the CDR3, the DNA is TGCGCCAGCAGCTTCGCGCAAACCACGGGACAGGGGGCCAAGACCCAGTACTTC.

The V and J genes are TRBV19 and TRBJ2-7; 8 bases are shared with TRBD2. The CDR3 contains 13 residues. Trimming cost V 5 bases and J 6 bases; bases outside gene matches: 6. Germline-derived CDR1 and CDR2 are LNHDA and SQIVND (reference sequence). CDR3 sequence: CASSSRGGAEQYF. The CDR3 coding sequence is TGTGCCAGTAGTTCCCGGGGGGGGGCCGAGCAGTACTTC.

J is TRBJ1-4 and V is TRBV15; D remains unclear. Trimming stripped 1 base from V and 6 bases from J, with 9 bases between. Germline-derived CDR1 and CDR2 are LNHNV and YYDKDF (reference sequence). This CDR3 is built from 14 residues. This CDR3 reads CATSRVPGYEKLFF. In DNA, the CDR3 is TGTGCCACCAGCAGAGTGCCAGGATATGAAAAACTGTTTTTT.

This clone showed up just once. The CDR3 DNA reads TGTGCCAGTAGTATACAGGGGCAAGACTATGGCTACACCTTC. This translates into CASSIQGQDYGYTF. The rearrangement joins TRBV19 to TRBJ1-2, with D possibly matching TRBD1 (6 bases). This CDR3 spans 14 amino acids. CDR1 is LNHDA and CDR2 is SQIVND in the germline V gene (reference sequence). Trimming left V 2 bases short and J 3 bases short, with 10 bases between.

CDR3 residues: CASSNQPGGHNEQFF. CDR3 sequence (DNA): TGCGCCAGCAGCAACCAACCGGGGGGTCACAATGAGCAGTTCTTC. This chain uses TRBV5-1 with TRBJ2-1; 7 nucleotides line up with TRBD2. V dropped 4 bases and J dropped 5; count of bases not matched to a gene: 9. This CDR3 region has 15 residues. The germline gives CDR1 SGHRS, CDR2 YFSETQ.

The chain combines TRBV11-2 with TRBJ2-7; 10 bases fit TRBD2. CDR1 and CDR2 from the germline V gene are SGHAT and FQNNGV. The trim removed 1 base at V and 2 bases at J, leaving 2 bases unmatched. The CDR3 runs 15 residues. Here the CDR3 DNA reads TGTGCCAGCAGCTTAGCTAGCGGGGGAACCTACGAGCAGTACTTC. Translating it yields CASSLASGGTYEQYF.

CDR3 nucleotides: TGTGCCAGTAGTCCACGAACAGGGATCCTTAATTCACCCCTCCACTTT. It translates to CASSPRTGILNSPLHF. The V call is TRBV19, the J call TRBJ1-6; D may be TRBD1 (6 bases). The germline gives CDR1 LNHDA, CDR2 SQIVND (reference sequence). Deletions cut 5 bases from V and 6 bases from J, with 17 bases between. This CDR3 comprises 16 residues.

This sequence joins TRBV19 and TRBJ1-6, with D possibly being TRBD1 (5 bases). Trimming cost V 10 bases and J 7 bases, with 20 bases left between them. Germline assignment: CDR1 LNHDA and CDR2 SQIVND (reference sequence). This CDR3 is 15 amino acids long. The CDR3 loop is CATKGLRARNSPLHF. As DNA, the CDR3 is TGTGCCACCAAGGGGCTCCGGGCGCGGAATTCACCCCTCCACTTT. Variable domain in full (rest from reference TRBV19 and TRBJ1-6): DGGITQSPKYLFRKEGQNVTLSCEQNLNHDAMYWYRQDPGQGLRLIYYSQIVNDFQKGDIAEGYSVSREKKESFPLTVTSAQKNPTAFYLCATKGLRARNSPLHFGNGTRLTVT.

The CDR3 sequence is CAWRSGDSYTEAFF. CDR3 DNA sequence: TGTGCCTGGAGGTCAGGGGATAGCTACACTGAAGCTTTCTTT. This chain links TRBV30 with TRBJ1-1; tentative D call: TRBD1 (6 bases). V was trimmed by 3 bases and J by 3 bases, leaving 14 bases between them. Germline CDR1 GTSNPN, CDR2 SVGIG (reference sequence). The length of the CDR3 is 14 residues. The variable domain in full, completed from reference TRBV30 and TRBJ1-1, reads SQTIHQWPATLVQPVGSPLSLECTVEGTSNPNLYWYRQAAGRGLQLLFYSVGIGQISSEVPQNLSASRPQDRQFILSSKKLLLSDSGFYLCAWRSGDSYTEAFFGQGTRLTVV.

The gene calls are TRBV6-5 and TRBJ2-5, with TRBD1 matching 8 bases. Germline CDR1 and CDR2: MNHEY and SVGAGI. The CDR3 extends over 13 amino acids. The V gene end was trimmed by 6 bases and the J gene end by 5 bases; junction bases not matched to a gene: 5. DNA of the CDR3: TGTGCCAGCAGGGACAGGGCATGGGAGACCCAGTACTTC. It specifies CASRDRAWETQYF.

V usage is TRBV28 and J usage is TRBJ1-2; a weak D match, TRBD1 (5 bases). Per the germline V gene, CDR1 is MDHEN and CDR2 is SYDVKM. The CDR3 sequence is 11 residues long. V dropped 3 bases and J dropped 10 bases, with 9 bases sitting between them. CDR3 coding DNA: TGTGCCAGCAGTTTGGGCAGGGACTACACCTTC. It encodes CASSLGRDYTF.

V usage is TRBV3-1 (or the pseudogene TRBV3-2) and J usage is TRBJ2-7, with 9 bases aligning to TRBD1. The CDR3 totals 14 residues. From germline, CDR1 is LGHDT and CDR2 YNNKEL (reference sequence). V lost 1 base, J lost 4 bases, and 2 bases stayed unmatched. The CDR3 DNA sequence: TGTGCCAGCAGCCAAGCGACAGGGGGTTACGAGCAGTACTTC. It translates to CASSQATGGYEQYF.

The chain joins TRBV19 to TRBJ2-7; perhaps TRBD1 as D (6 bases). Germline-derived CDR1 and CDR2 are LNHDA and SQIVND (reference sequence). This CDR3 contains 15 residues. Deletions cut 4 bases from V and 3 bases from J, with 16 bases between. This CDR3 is CASSTGTRGSYEQYF. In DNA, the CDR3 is TGTGCCAGTAGTACAGGGACCAGGGGTAGCTACGAGCAGTACTTC. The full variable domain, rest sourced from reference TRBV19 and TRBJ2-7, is DGGITQSPKYLFRKEGQNVTLSCEQNLNHDAMYWYRQDPGQGLRLIYYSQIVNDFQKGDIAEGYSVSREKKESFPLTVTSAQKNPTAFYLCASSTGTRGSYEQYFGPGTRLTVT.